This T cell receptor (beta chain) was documented in a study of blood T cell repertoires in COVID-19. The overall study: Acute and convalescent COVID-19 samples came from the United States, Italy and Spain. PBMCs, B-cell-depleted T cells, or T cells provided the cDNA or gDNA that made up the material.

How the authors handled the data: By means of reference gene primer amplification, nucleated cell counts were estimated. Libraries were prepared by immunoSEQ multiplex PCR; TCRdb keeps only in-frame clonotypes and omits some of them. V and J calls and clone size are as listed in that table; D and trimming were resolved from the DNA. The sample contains more than 90,000 clones, 92% of which appear only once. V dropped 4 bases and J dropped 8 bases, with 8 bases sitting between them. CDR1 is MDHEN, CDR2 SYDVKM, per germline. This CDR3 is built from 12 residues. The chain couples TRBV28 to TRBJ1-4, with D tentatively TRBD1 (6 bases). The receptor was isolated from a man aged 45-65 years with active COVID-19. Sequencing was done on a sample of peripheral blood. DNA of the CDR3: TGTGCCAGCAGTTCTACAGGGGAAAAACTGTTTTTT. Protein: CASSSTGEKLFF.